A selection of T cell receptor beta chains follows, all from one sample in a study of tumor and adjacent non-tumor tissue in lung cancer. TCRdb passed the multiplex PCR reads through MiXCR, listing each CDR3 protein once. The table includes about 100,000 distinct CDR3 sequences, 50% to 70% detected once. The sequencing input was distant non-tumor lung tissue. The receptors were sampled from a man aged 25 to 40 with non-small cell lung cancer. CDR3s include the opening cysteine and the closing phenylalanine or tryptophan. The D gene is left open where the match is weak. Only part of the rows carry a size: once, few, many, or a class if the clone is expanded.

j_gene | v_gene | d_gene | abundance | CDR3aa | CDR3nt
TRBJ2-1 | TRBV20-1 | TRBD2 | NA | CGARDQREGYNGQFF | TGCGGTGCTAGAGATCAGCGGGAGGGATACAATGGGCAGTTCTTC
TRBJ1-6 | TRBV6-5 | NA | once | CANSYSSRGYNSPVHF | TGTGCCAACAGTTACTCGAGCCGAGGTTATAATTCACCCGTCCACTTT
TRBJ2-7 | TRBV6-5 | TRBD1 | NA | CVSSPDRAYEQYF | TGTGTTAGCAGTCCGGACAGGGCTTACGAGCAGTACTTC
TRBJ1-2 | TRBV20-1 | NA | NA | CSARNRGAAPYSYTF | TGCAGTGCTAGAAATCGGGGCGCAGCACCCTATAGCTACACCTTC
TRBJ2-7 | TRBV11-1 | TRBD1 | NA | CASSSGQGRVYEQYF | TGTGCCAGCAGCTCTGGACAGGGAAGGGTCTACGAGCAGTACTTC
TRBJ2-7 | TRBV12-3/TRBV12-4 | NA | NA | CVSSLGTYGEQYF | TGTGTAAGCAGTTTAGGGACCTATGGGGAGCAGTACTTC
TRBJ2-1 | TRBV6-5 | NA | NA | CASNYSWAASSYSEQFF | TGTGCCAGCAACTACTCATGGGCGGCCAGCTCCTACAGTGAGCAGTTCTTC
TRBJ2-5 | TRBV6-2/TRBV6-3 | TRBD2 | many | CASSSPTRKTSGNFQETQYF | TGTGCCAGCAGTTCCCCTACCCGAAAGACTAGCGGGAACTTCCAAGAGACCCAGTACTTC
TRBJ1-1 | TRBV29-1 | NA | NA | CSVAWQGIEAF | TGCAGCGTTGCATGGCAGGGCATTGAAGCTTTT
TRBJ2-5 | TRBV11-1 | TRBD2 | NA | CASNRLTSRAEAQYF | TGTGCCAGCAACCGACTGACTAGCCGGGCGGAGGCCCAGTACTTC
TRBJ2-3 | TRBV6-4 | NA | NA | CASSASILSTDTQYF | TGTGCCAGCAGCGCTAGCATCCTTAGCACAGATACGCAGTATTTT
TRBJ2-7 | TRBV6-5 | TRBD1 | many | CATRGQGRYEQYF | TGTGCCACCCGAGGACAGGGGAGGTACGAGCAGTACTTC
TRBJ1-2 | TRBV30 | NA | NA | CAWSGERGGYTF | TGTGCCTGGAGCGGTGAACGGGGTGGCTACACCTTC
TRBJ1-2 | TRBV20-1 | TRBD1 | NA | CNARGPPGQGAKYYGYTF | TGCAATGCTAGAGGCCCACCGGGACAGGGGGCCAAATACTATGGCTACACCTTC
TRBJ2-3 | TRBV29-1 | NA | few | CSGGPIADTQYF | TGCAGCGGCGGACCGATTGCAGATACGCAGTATTTT
TRBJ2-1 | TRBV20-1 | NA | many | CSASPRGLGEQFF | TGCAGTGCTAGTCCGAGGGGATTGGGTGAGCAGTTCTTC
TRBJ2-5 | TRBV11-3 | NA | NA | CASSLEGRLWETQYF | TGTGCCAGCAGCCTGGAGGGACGATTGTGGGAGACCCAGTACTTC
TRBJ2-1 | TRBV6-5 | NA | NA | CASIRSAYNEQFF | TGTGCCAGCATTAGGTCAGCTTACAATGAGCAGTTCTTC
TRBJ2-5 | TRBV10-3 | TRBD1 | many | CATVRDRGRETQYF | TGTGCCACTGTCCGGGACAGGGGGCGAGAGACCCAGTACTTC
TRBJ2-1 | TRBV6-5 | TRBD1 | once | CASSLGTADYNERLF | TGTGCCAGCAGTCTCGGGACAGCCGACTACAATGAGCGGCTCTTC
TRBJ2-3 | TRBV20-1 | NA | NA | CSAEREGPADTQYF | TGCAGTGCTGAACGAGAGGGACCCGCAGATACGCAGTATTTT
TRBJ2-7 | TRBV20-1 | NA | medium-sized | CSARDEYEQYF | TGCAGTGCTAGAGATGAGTACGAGCAGTACTTC
TRBJ1-4 | TRBV29-1 | TRBD1 | NA | CSVEDFGTGGENLFF | TGCAGCGTTGAAGACTTTGGGACAGGTGGAGAAAATCTGTTTTTT
TRBJ2-5 | TRBV20-1 | NA | NA | CSVRDVRGTETQYF | TGCAGTGTTAGAGATGTAAGGGGCACGGAGACCCAGTACTTC
TRBJ2-5 | TRBV4-1 | TRBD2 | once | CASNQESHAAGAQYF | TGCGCCAGCAACCAAGAGTCCCATGCGGCGGGGGCCCAGTACTTC
TRBJ1-2 | TRBV6-5 | NA | NA | CASSYSSRDWGYTF | TGTGCCAGCAGTTACTCGTCCAGGGACTGGGGCTACACCTTC
TRBJ2-3 | TRBV11-2 | NA | NA | CASNSSLGNTDTQYF | TGTGCCAGCAACTCTAGTCTAGGAAACACAGATACGCAGTATTTT
TRBJ2-1 | TRBV30 | TRBD1 | NA | CAWCPGQGHNEQFF | TGTGCCTGGTGCCCTGGACAGGGCCACAATGAGCAGTTCTTC
TRBJ1-1 | TRBV5-1 | NA | NA | CTSSSESEQGSEAFF | TGCACCAGCAGCTCCGAATCGGAACAAGGCTCCGAAGCTTTCTTT
TRBJ2-5 | TRBV4-3 | NA | NA | CASSQDLSGAIHEARYF | TGCGCCAGCAGCCAAGATCTGTCAGGGGCCATCCATGAGGCCCGGTACTTC
TRBJ1-6 | TRBV14 | NA | many | CASSPRLFSYNSPLHF | TGTGCCAGCAGCCCTCGTCTATTTTCCTATAATTCACCCCTCCACTTT